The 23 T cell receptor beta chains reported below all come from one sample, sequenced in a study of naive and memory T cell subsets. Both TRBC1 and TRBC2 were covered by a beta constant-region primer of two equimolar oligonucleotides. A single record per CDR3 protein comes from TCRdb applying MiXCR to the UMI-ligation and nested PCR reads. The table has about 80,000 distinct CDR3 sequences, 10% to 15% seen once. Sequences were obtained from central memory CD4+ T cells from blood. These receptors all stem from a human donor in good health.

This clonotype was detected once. The CDR3 coding sequence is TGTGCCAGCAGCCAAGGGACATCGGCAGATACGCAGTATTTT. It yields the protein CASSQGTSADTQYF. This rearrangement joins TRBV4-2 to TRBJ2-3; D may be TRBD1 (5 bases). Germline loops: CDR1 LGHNA, CDR2 YNFKEQ. V lost 1 base and J lost 4, with 9 bases in between. The CDR3 is 14 amino acids.

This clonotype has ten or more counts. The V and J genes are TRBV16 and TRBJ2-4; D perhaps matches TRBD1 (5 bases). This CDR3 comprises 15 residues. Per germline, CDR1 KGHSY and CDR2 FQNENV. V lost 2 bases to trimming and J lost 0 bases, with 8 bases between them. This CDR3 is CASSQDSLAKNIQYF. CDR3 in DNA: TGTGCCAGCAGCCAAGACAGCCTAGCCAAAAACATTCAGTACTTC.

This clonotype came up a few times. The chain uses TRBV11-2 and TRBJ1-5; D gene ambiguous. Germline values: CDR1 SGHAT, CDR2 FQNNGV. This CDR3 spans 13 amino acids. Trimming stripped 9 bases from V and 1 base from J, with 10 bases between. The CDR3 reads CARARESNQPQHF. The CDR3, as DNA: TGTGCCAGGGCTCGGGAGAGCAATCAGCCCCAGCATTTT.

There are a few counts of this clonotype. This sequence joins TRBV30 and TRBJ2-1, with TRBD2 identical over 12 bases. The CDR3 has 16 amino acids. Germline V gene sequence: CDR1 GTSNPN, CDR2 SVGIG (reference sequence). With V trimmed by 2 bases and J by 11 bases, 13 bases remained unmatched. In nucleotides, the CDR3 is TGTGCCTGGAGTTTAGGACTAGCGGGAAAAGTTGGCCAGCAGTTCTTC. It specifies CAWSLGLAGKVGQQFF. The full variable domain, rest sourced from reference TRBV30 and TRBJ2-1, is SQTIHQWPATLVQPVGSPLSLECTVEGTSNPNLYWYRQAAGRGLQLLFYSVGIGQISSEVPQNLSASRPQDRQFILSSKKLLLSDSGFYLCAWSLGLAGKVGQQFFGPGTRLTVL.

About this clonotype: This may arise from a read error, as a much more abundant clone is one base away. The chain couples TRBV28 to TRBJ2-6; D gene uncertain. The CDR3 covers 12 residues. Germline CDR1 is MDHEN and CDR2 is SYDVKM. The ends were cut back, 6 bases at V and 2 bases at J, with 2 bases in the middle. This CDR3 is CASRAGANVLTF. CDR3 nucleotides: TGTGCCAGCAGGGCTGGGGCCAACGTCCTGACTTTC.

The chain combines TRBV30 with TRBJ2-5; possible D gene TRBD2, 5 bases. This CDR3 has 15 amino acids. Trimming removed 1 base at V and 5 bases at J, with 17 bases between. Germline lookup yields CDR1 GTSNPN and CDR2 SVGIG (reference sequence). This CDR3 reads CAWSAMAYPGETQYF. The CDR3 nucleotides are TGTGCCTGGAGTGCCATGGCGTACCCGGGGGAGACCCAGTACTTC.

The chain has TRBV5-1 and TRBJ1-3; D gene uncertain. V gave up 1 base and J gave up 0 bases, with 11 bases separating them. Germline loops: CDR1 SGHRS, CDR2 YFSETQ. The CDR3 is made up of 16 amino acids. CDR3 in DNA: TGCGCCAGCAGCTTGATGGAGGAAAGCTCTGGAAACACCATATATTTT. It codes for CASSLMEESSGNTIYF.

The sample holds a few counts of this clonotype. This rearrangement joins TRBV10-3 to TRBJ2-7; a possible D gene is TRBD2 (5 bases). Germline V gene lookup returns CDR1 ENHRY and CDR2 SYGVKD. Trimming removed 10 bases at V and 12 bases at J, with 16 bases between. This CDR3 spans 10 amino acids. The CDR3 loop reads CATRDIFLYF. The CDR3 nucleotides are TGTGCCACCCGGGATATTTTTCTGTACTTC.

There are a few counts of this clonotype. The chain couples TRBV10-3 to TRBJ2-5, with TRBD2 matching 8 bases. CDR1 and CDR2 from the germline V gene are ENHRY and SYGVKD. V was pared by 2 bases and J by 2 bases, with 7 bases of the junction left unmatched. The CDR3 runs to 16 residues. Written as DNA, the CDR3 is TGTGCCATCAGTGAGGGGGGACTAGGGGTACAAGAGACCCAGTACTTC. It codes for CAISEGGLGVQETQYF.

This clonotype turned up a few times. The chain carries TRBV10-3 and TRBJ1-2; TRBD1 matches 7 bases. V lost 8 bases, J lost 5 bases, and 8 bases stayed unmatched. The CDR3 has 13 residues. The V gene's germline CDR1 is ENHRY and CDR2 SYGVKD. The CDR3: CAIEPEGAYGYTF. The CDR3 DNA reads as TGTGCCATCGAACCAGAGGGGGCGTATGGCTACACCTTC.

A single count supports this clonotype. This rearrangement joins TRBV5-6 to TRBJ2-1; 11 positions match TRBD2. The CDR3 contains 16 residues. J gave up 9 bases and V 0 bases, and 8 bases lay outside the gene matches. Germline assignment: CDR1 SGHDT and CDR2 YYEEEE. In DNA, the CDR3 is TGTGCCAGCAGCTTGGAAGGTAGCGGGAGGGCAGCTGAGCAGTTCTTC. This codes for CASSLEGSGRAAEQFF.

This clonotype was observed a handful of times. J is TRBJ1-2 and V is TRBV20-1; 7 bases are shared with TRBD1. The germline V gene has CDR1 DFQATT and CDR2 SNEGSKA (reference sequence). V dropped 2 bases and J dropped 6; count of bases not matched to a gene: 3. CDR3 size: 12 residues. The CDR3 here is CSARRDSDGYTF. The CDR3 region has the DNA TGCAGTGCTAGAAGGGACAGCGATGGCTACACCTTC.

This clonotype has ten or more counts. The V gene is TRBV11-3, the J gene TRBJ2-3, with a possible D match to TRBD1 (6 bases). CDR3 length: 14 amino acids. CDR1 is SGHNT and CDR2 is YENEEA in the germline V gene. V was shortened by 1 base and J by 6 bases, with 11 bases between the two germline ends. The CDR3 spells CASSLGGGLDTQYF. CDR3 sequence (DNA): TGTGCCAGCAGCTTAGGAGGGGGATTGGATACGCAGTATTTT.

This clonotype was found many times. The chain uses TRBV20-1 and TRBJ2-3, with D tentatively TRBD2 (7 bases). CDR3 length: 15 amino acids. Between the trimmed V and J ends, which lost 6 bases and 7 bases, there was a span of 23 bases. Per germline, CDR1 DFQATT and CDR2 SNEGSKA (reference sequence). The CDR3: CSASHEGGSVYTQYF. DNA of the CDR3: TGCAGTGCGTCTCATGAGGGGGGGAGCGTGTATACGCAGTATTTT.

The CDR3 protein is CASSWTGGVETNEKLFF. The CDR3 region has the DNA TGCGCCAGCAGCTGGACAGGGGGAGTCGAAACTAATGAAAAACTGTTTTTT. The rearrangement uses TRBV5-1 and TRBJ1-4, with TRBD1 identical over 10 bases. From germline, CDR1 is SGHRS and CDR2 YFSETQ. This CDR3 region has 17 residues. The junction had 6 bases not matched to a gene; V was cut back by 3 bases and J by 1 base.

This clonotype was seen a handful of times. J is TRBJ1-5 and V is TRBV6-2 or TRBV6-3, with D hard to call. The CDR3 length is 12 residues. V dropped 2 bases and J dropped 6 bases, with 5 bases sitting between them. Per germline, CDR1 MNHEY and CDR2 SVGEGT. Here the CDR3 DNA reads TGTGCCAGCAGTTACGAGAGTCAGCCCCAGCATTTT. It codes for CASSYESQPQHF.

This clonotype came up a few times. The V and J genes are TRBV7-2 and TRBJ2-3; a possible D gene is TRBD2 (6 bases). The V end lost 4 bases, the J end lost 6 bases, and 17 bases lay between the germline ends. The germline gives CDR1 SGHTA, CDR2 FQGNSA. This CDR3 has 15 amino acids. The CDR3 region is CASSSSGLGRDTQYF. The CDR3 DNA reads TGTGCCAGCAGCTCTTCGGGACTTGGCAGGGATACGCAGTATTTT.

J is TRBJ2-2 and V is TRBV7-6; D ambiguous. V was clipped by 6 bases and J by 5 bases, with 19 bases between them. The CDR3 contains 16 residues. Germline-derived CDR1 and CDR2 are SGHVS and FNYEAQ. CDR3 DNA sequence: TGTGCCAGCAGTCTGATGTCCGCGGCTACAACCGGGGAGCTGTTTTTT. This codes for CASSLMSAATTGELFF.

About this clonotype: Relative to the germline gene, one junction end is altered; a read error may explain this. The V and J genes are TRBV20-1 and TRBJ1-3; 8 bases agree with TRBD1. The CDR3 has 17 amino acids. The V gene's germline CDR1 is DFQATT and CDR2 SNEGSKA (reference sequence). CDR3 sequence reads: CGARDRRGSNSGNTIYF. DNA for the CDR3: TGCGGTGCCCGGGACAGGCGGGGTTCCAATTCTGGAAACACCATATATTTT.

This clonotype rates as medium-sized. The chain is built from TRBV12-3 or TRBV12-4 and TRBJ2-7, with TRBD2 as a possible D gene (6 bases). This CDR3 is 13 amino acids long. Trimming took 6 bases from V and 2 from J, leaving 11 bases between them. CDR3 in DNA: TGTGCCAGCAGACGTAGCGGTCCCTACGAGCAGTACTTC. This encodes CASRRSGPYEQYF.

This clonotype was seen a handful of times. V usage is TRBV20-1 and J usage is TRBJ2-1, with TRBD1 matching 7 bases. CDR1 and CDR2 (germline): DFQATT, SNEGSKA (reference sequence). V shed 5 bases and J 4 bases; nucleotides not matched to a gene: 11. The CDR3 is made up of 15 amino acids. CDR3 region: CSALDRVGGYNEQFF. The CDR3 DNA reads TGCAGTGCTTTAGACAGGGTAGGAGGATACAATGAGCAGTTCTTC.

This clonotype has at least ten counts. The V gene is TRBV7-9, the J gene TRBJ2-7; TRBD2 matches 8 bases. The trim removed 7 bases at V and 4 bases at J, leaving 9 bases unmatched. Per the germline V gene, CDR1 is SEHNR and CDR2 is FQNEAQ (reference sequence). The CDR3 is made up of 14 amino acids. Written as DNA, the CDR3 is TGTGCCAGCATACCCCCGGGGGGGGCTTACGAGCAGTACTTC. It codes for CASIPPGGAYEQYF.

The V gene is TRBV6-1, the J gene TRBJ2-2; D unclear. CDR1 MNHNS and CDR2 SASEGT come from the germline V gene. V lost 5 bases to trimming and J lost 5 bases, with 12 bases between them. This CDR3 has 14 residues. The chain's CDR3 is CASSPRRLTGELFF. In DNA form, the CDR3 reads TGTGCCAGCAGTCCCCGCCGGTTGACCGGGGAGCTGTTTTTT.